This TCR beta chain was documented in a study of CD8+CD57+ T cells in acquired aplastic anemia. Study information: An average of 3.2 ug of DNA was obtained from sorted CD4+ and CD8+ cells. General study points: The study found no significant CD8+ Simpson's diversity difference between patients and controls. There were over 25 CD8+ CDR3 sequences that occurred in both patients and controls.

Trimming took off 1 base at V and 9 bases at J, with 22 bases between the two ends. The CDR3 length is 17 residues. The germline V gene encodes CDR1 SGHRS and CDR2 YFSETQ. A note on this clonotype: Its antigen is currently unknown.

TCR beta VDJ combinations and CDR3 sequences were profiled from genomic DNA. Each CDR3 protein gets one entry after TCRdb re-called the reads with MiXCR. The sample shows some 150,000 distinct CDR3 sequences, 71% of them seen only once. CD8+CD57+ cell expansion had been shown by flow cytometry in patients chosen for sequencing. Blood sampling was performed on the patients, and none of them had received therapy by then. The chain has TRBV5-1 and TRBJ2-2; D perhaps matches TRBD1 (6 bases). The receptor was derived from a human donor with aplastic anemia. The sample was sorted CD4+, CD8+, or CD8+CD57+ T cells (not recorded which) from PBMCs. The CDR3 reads CASSLTPLDRFPRELFF. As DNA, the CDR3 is TGCGCCAGCAGCTTGACTCCTCTCGACAGGTTTCCAAGGGAGCTGTTTTTT.